This T cell receptor (beta chain) was retrieved from a study of shared clonotypes between healthy human individuals (dated by TCRdb to about 2020). Broadly, across the study: Three men and two women, aged 18 to 49 years, made up the cohort. Leukapheresis yielded between about 0.8 and 8.9 billion PBMCs per donor. Libraries were prepared and TCR repertoires were sequenced by different laboratories using diverse techniques, in order to increase sequencing depth and limit assay-specific biases. For each donor, CD4 naive and CD4 memory were each run on three plates, CD8 naive on two plates, and CD8 memory on one plate. To estimate repertoire size and how much clonotype sharing occurs between individuals, the study deeply sequenced the blood TCR repertoires of five healthy adults.

Details on this clone: Its recognized antigen is unknown. Base-call qualities are not available, and no considerably larger clone is one nucleotide away.

A distance of 8 bases separates the germline ends of V and J, which lose 1 base and 2 bases respectively. Reading the germline V gene (reference sequence) gives CDR1 SEHNR and CDR2 FQNEAQ. Counted from cysteine to phenylalanine, this CDR3 has 14 amino acids. Only the CDR3 part of the read is kept: 42 bases, read in frame from the first base. For the CD8 naive samples, CD45RO-negative cells were positively selected for CCR7, yielding a CD45RA+CCR7+ population from which TemRA cells were excluded. Donors were healthy HIV-negative adults with no recently reported acute infections or vaccinations. All donors were Caucasian adults living in Nashville, Tennessee, USA. Blood was collected by leukapheresis, and PBMCs were isolated by Ficoll-Histopaque density gradient centrifugation and then cryopreserved in liquid nitrogen vapor phase. Purity and quantity of every magnetically sorted T cell population were checked by analytical flow cytometry. Genomic DNA was isolated from every sorted fraction and measured by UV absorbance on a Nanodrop 2000c.

Using the deep immunoSEQ assay, multiplex PCR amplified TCR CDR3 regions from genomic DNA. Extracted genomic DNA from each cell subset was distributed evenly across all wells of several immunoSEQ 96-well plates, and each plate was treated as a replicate. For sorted subsets, around 0.2 ug of genomic DNA, equivalent to 30,000 or so T cell genomes, went into each replicate PCR. Purified libraries were measured with a Qubit 3.0 fluorometer, size-checked on a Bioanalyzer 2100, and measured again with the KAPA Library Quantification kit. Every immunoSEQ 96-well plate was sequenced on a separate single-read 150-cycle Illumina NextSeq 550 flow cell. The study's own analysis went as follows. Because the immunoSEQ output included only junctional sequences and no quality scores, the filtering could not be the same as the filtering used for full-length reads. To assign V/J genes and CDR3, sequences were annotated against IMGT germline references using PyIR, a Python wrapper for IgBLAST v1.9. Any read was removed if the V/J assignment was weak (E-value above 1e-6), the CDR3 was missing, or the read contained stop codons, out-of-frame junctions, or ambiguous translated residues. V3J clonotypes were defined as sequences sharing an identical inferred V gene, J gene, and CDR3 amino acid sequence. Percentage overlap between repertoires was calculated by dividing the number of shared unique clonotypes by the size of the smaller repertoire. RTK rarefaction, the Chao1 estimator, and Recon v2.1 estimates of unobserved clonotypes were used to assess repertoire richness. Generation probabilities were computed with OLGA for all TCRbeta clonotypes obtained by the gDNA method from several donors. TCRdb carries this immuneACCESS record with in-frame sequences only. Its versions omit some clonotypes, under half of them owing to an unresolved V gene in the studies checked, with the rest unexplained. From that table come the V and J calls and clone size; the DNA was used to work out D and trimming. This sample lists about 680,000 clones; about 90% were detected once. Nearly 25% of the sample goes to the ten largest clones.

General study outcomes and caveats: Sharing across several donors was observed for around 5% of naive CD4, 3.5% of naive CD8, 2% to 2.5% of memory CD4, and roughly 0.4% of memory CD8 clonotypes. Compared with non-shared clonotypes, clonotypes shared by all four sorted-subset donors had higher generation probabilities. Larger estimated clonotype richness was generally found for naive subsets than for memory subsets. Pairwise subsampling indicated that sequencing depth was expected to affect the degree of clonotype sharing among donors. Only blood was sampled, and tissue TCR repertoires likely differ from those in blood. Incomplete sequencing was indicated by rarefaction of sorted-subset datasets, despite the large sequencing depth. Because the study included only a small number of donors, the genetic and exposure-history diversity represented was limited.

The source is a man aged 30 to 45 in good health. The sequenced sample consisted of naive CD8+ T cells sorted from blood. The cell subset or site label here, explained by the study, means: CD45RA+CCR7+. The sequence joins TRBV7-9 to TRBJ2-5; perhaps TRBD2 is the D gene, with 5 bases matching. The CDR3 amino acid sequence is: CASSLGREQETQYF. The DNA sequence is as follows: TGTGCCAGCAGCTTAGGCCGGGAACAAGAGACCCAGTACTTC.